This TCR beta chain was captured by sequencing in a study of shared clonotypes between healthy human individuals. Study-level findings and limits: At large depth, rarefaction still showed sorted-subset sequencing to be incomplete.

This CDR3 is 17 amino acids long. The V gene end was trimmed by 9 bases and the J gene end by 4 bases; junction bases not matched to a gene: 14. Germline CDR1 is SGHRS and CDR2 is YFSETQ. With regard to this clone: The antigen remains undetermined.

The genomic DNA of each subset was split evenly across several immunoSEQ plates. Clones were sequenced by immunoSEQ multiplex PCR, and TCRdb holds only the in-frame ones, with some missing. The table records more than 2 million clones, around 95% of them present only once. The study drew all its donors from Caucasian adults living in Nashville, Tennessee. This clonotype originated in a young man in good health. This chain connects TRBV5-1 to TRBJ2-5; TRBD2 matches 14 bases. Sequencing was carried out using naive CD4+ T cells sorted from blood. The subset is: CD45RA+ positively selected. For the CDR3, the DNA is TGCGCCACCACGGAGGGGACTAGCGGGAGAGGTGGAGAGACCCAGTACTTC. Translating it yields CATTEGTSGRGGETQYF.